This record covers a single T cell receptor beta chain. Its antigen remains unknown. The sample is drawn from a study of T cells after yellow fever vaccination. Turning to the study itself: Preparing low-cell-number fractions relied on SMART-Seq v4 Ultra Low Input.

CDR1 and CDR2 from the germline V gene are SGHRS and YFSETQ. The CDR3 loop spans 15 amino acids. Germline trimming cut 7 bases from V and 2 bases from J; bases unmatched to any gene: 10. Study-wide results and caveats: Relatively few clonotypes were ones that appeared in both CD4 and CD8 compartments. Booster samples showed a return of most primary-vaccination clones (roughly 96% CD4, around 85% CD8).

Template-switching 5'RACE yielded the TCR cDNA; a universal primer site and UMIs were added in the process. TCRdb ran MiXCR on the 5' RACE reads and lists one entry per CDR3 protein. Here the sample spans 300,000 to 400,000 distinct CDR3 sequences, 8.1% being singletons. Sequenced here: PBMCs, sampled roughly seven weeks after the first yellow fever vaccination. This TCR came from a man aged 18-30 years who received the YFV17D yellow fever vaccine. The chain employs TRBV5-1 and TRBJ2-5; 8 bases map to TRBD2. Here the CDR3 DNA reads TGCGCCAGCCGGAGCGGGGGCTACGAACAAGAGACCCAGTACTTC. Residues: CASRSGGYEQETQYF. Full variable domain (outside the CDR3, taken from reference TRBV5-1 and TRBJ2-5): KAGVTQTPRYLIKTRGQQVTLSCSPISGHRSVSWYQQTPGQGLQFLFEYFSETQRNKGNFPGRFSGRQFSNSRSEMNVSTLELGDSALYLCASRSGGYEQETQYFGPGTRLLVL.